This entry lists 27 T cell receptor beta chains sequenced from one sample in a study of response to subunit inactivated influenza vaccine. Each CDR3 protein gets one entry after TCRdb re-called the RT-PCR reads with MiXCR. The sample consists of around 470,000 distinct CDR3 sequences, 6% to 9% of them appearing once. The sequenced sample was PBMCs from blood, obtained less than 30 months after vaccination. Source of these receptors: a man aged 45 to 70 who received an inactivated influenza vaccine.

Only a few counts were recorded for this clonotype. The chain's CDR3 is CASKGSGINEQFF. The DNA for the CDR3 is TGTGCCAGCAAGGGTAGCGGGATCAATGAGCAGTTCTTC. The chain carries TRBV28 and TRBJ2-1; 8 nucleotides align to TRBD2. There are 13 residues in the CDR3. J lost 6 bases, V lost 7 bases, and 5 bases had no gene match. In germline, CDR1 is MDHEN, CDR2 SYDVKM.

This clonotype showed up just once. V and J are TRBV2 and TRBJ1-1, with a weak D call TRBD1 (6 bases). Germline V CDR1 and CDR2: SNHLY, FYNNEI. V was shortened by 6 bases and J by 6 bases, with 11 bases between the two germline ends. The CDR3 contains 12 residues. The CDR3 protein is CASSQQGSEAFF. CDR3 bases: TGTGCCAGCAGCCAACAGGGATCTGAAGCTTTCTTT.

This clonotype was picked up a small number of times. CDR3 region: CAIRRGSEQYF. The CDR3 DNA follows: TGTGCCATCAGGCGGGGGAGCGAGCAGTACTTC. The V gene is TRBV10-3, the J gene TRBJ2-7; 7 bases match TRBD2. The CDR3 extends over 11 amino acids. CDR1 ENHRY and CDR2 SYGVKD come from the germline V gene. V was pared by 6 bases and J by 6 bases, with 2 bases of the junction left unmatched.

This rearrangement joins TRBV9 to TRBJ2-2; the D gene is possibly TRBD1 (6 bases). Germline V gene data show CDR1 as SGDLS and CDR2 as YYNGEE. CDR3 length equals 15 residues. V lost 4 bases and J lost 7, with 17 bases in between. CDR3: CASSQYRQALGELFF. CDR3 DNA: TGTGCCAGCAGCCAATACCGACAGGCGCTCGGGGAGCTGTTTTTT.

This clonotype was picked up a small number of times. The chain employs TRBV15 and TRBJ2-5, with 11 bases aligning to TRBD1. There are 16 residues in the CDR3. Trimming at V came to 0 bases and at J to 1 base, leaving 1 base not matched to a gene. Germline CDR1 LNHNV, CDR2 YYDKDF (reference sequence). CDR3 nucleotide sequence: TGTGCCACCAGCAGAGATGGGACAGGGGGCCAAGAGACCCAGTACTTC. Protein product: CATSRDGTGGQETQYF.

This clonotype was recorded a few times. This chain uses TRBV20-1 with TRBJ2-2; D unresolved. Per germline, CDR1 DFQATT and CDR2 SNEGSKA (reference sequence). The CDR3 is 14 residues long. The V and J ends lost 3 bases and 6 bases respectively, with 14 bases between them. As DNA, the CDR3 is TGCAGTGCTAGTCTCGGAACGGCCGCCGGGGAGCTGTTTTTT. Translation: CSASLGTAAGELFF.

This clonotype was recorded a few times. CDR3 sequence reads: CASNNPGLSYEQYF. The CDR3 region has the DNA TGTGCCAGCAATAACCCGGGACTATCCTACGAGCAGTACTTC. The chain joins TRBV6-2 or TRBV6-3 to TRBJ2-7; 7 bases are a match to TRBD2. Germline values: CDR1 MNHEY, CDR2 SVGEGT. This CDR3 contains 14 residues. V dropped 7 bases and J dropped 1; count of bases not matched to a gene: 7.

This clonotype has only a few counts. The CDR3 DNA is TGCGCCAGCAGCTTGTCGCAGTCCGGCACTGAAGCTTTCTTT. This gives the protein CASSLSQSGTEAFF. This rearrangement joins TRBV5-1 to TRBJ1-1; D is unresolved. This CDR3 has 14 residues. The germline CDR1 and CDR2 sequences are SGHRS and YFSETQ. Trimming took 1 base from V and 4 from J, leaving 11 bases between them.

In this sample, this clonotype turned up many times. One end of the junction fails to match germline, which may point to a read error. The V gene is TRBV5-1, the J gene TRBJ2-1; D may be TRBD1 or TRBD2 (6 bases each). This CDR3 spans 12 amino acids. Germline V lookup: CDR1 SGHRS, CDR2 YFSETQ. The CDR3 protein is CASSLGGNEQFF. CDR3 bases: TGTGCCAGCAGCTTAGGGGGGAATGAGCAGTTCTTC.

The sample holds many counts of this clonotype. V is TRBV5-1 and J is TRBJ2-1; no definite D call. The CDR3 consists of 16 residues. V shed 0 bases and J shed 0 bases, with 10 bases lying between them. Germline loops: CDR1 SGHRS, CDR2 YFSETQ. The CDR3 DNA follows: TGCGCCAGCAGCTTGGACTCCTCCGGCTCCTACAATGAGCAGTTCTTC. Encoded protein: CASSLDSSGSYNEQFF.

The gene calls are TRBV4-3 and TRBJ2-1, with 8 bases aligning to TRBD2. The CDR3 runs 15 residues. CDR1 and CDR2 from the germline V gene are LGHNA and YSLEER. V was clipped by 0 bases and J by 5 bases; unmatched bases: 3. CDR3 sequence (DNA): TGCGCCAGCAGCCAAGAAGCGGGGGCGGACAATGAGCAGTTCTTC. Protein product: CASSQEAGADNEQFF.

This chain links TRBV12-3 or TRBV12-4 with TRBJ2-6, with TRBD1 matching over 7 bases. J lost 0 bases, V lost 4 bases, and 6 bases had no gene match. The CDR3 is made up of 17 amino acids. The CDR3 loop is CASSYGQAVSGANVLTF. Written as DNA, the CDR3 is TGTGCCAGCAGTTACGGACAGGCGGTCTCTGGGGCCAACGTCCTGACTTTC.

The table lists this clonotype with many counts. The chain has TRBV5-1 and TRBJ1-1; TRBD1 might be the D (5 bases). Trimming stripped 5 bases from V and 6 bases from J, with 14 bases between. From germline, CDR1 is SGHRS and CDR2 YFSETQ. CDR3 length: 13 residues. The CDR3 reads CASSYGGVSEAFF. The CDR3 DNA follows: TGCGCCAGCAGTTATGGGGGGGTATCTGAAGCTTTCTTT.

This clonotype was observed many times. This chain links TRBV4-3 with TRBJ1-1; 10 bases are a match to TRBD1. The germline V gene has CDR1 LGHNA and CDR2 YSLEER. Losses at the gene ends were 3 bases for V and 5 bases for J; bases not matched to a gene: 6. This CDR3 region has 15 residues. DNA for the CDR3: TGCGCCAGCAGCCAGGGACAGGGGCCGGGGACTGAAGCTTTCTTT. Translating gives CASSQGQGPGTEAFF.

This clonotype appeared a few times. V usage is TRBV12-3 or TRBV12-4 and J usage is TRBJ2-4, with D unresolved. This CDR3 is built from 16 residues. Trimming took 3 bases from V and 3 from J, leaving 15 bases between them. The CDR3 DNA follows: TGTGCCAGCAGTTTGAAAACCCTATGGAGCAAAAACATTCAGTACTTC. Protein product: CASSLKTLWSKNIQYF.

This clonotype was detected ten times or more. The chain uses TRBV24-1 and TRBJ2-3; D is uncertain. The CDR3 is made up of 15 amino acids. Germline CDR1 KGHDR, CDR2 SFDVKD. Trimming took 2 bases from V and 5 from J, leaving 13 bases between them. The CDR3 coding sequence is TGTGCCACCAGTGATTGGACGGCGATGGAAGATACGCAGTATTTT. Its translation: CATSDWTAMEDTQYF.

This clonotype turned up a few times. V usage is TRBV4-1 and J usage is TRBJ1-2; TRBD1 is a possible D gene (6 bases). The CDR3 covers 13 residues. V was pared by 3 bases and J by 8 bases, with 13 bases between. Germline V gene lookup returns CDR1 MGHRA and CDR2 YSYEKL. The CDR3 spells CASSQGGAAGYTF. As DNA, the CDR3 is TGCGCCAGCAGCCAGGGGGGGGCCGCGGGCTACACCTTC.

This clonotype was counted only a few times. CDR3 in DNA: TGTGCCAGCAGTGGCAACGGAGGGGAGACCCAGTACTTC. Amino acid sequence: CASSGNGGETQYF. This chain connects TRBV6-4 to TRBJ2-5, with D maybe TRBD2 (6 bases). This CDR3 spans 13 amino acids. Trimming cost V 4 bases and J 5 bases, with 11 bases left between them. Germline loops: CDR1 MRHNA, CDR2 SNTAGT.

This chain links TRBV20-1 with TRBJ2-7; tentatively, D is TRBD1 or TRBD2 (6 bases each). The CDR3 consists of 15 residues. Germline-derived CDR1 and CDR2 are DFQATT and SNEGSKA (reference sequence). DNA of the CDR3: TGCGCCCCCAAGGGGGGTAGGGGGGCCACCTACGAGCAGTACTTC. This encodes CAPKGGRGATYEQYF.

This chain links TRBV20-1 with TRBJ2-1, with TRBD1 identical over 10 bases. Germline loops: CDR1 DFQATT, CDR2 SNEGSKA (reference sequence). Losses at the gene ends were 0 bases for V and 2 bases for J; bases not matched to a gene: 1. This CDR3 contains 15 residues. CDR3 region: CSARDGTGAYNEQFF. CDR3 in DNA: TGCAGTGCTAGAGACGGGACAGGGGCCTACAATGAGCAGTTCTTC.

The rearrangement links TRBV6-5 to TRBJ2-3; D unresolved. Between the trimmed V and J ends, which lost 0 bases and 4 bases, there was a span of 11 bases. The CDR3 consists of 15 residues. Germline assignment: CDR1 MNHEY and CDR2 SVGAGI. CDR3 loop: CASSYSPRASDTQYF. The CDR3 region has the DNA TGTGCCAGCAGTTACTCTCCTAGAGCTTCAGATACGCAGTATTTT.

The chain employs TRBV30 and TRBJ2-7, with 7 bases that match TRBD1. Germline V gene sequence: CDR1 GTSNPN, CDR2 SVGIG (reference sequence). Trimming removed 2 bases from V and 3 bases from J; junction bases left unmatched: 4. The length of the CDR3 is 13 residues. The CDR3 DNA reads as TGTGCCTGGAGTTCGACAGGGTTCTACGAGCAGTACTTC. It specifies CAWSSTGFYEQYF.

This clonotype was recorded a few times. The chain has TRBV6-4 and TRBJ2-1; 10 nucleotides agree with TRBD2. With 6 bases clipped from V and 3 bases from J, the junction kept 5 bases outside the gene matches. The CDR3 is 15 amino acids. The V gene's germline CDR1 is MRHNA and CDR2 SNTAGT. CDR3: CASSLTSGDYNEQFF. In DNA form, the CDR3 reads TGTGCCAGCAGCCTTACTAGCGGGGACTACAATGAGCAGTTCTTC.

This clonotype occurred many times. The chain is built from TRBV12-3 or TRBV12-4 and TRBJ2-7, with 9 bases fitting TRBD1. The CDR3 runs to 15 residues. Losses at the gene ends were 4 bases for V and 5 bases for J; bases not matched to a gene: 9. CDR3 protein: CASSSAGTGIHEQYF. In DNA form, the CDR3 reads TGTGCCAGCAGTTCAGCCGGGACAGGGATCCACGAGCAGTACTTC.

In this sample, this clonotype turned up a few times. The chain uses TRBV21-1 and TRBJ1-5; the D call TRBD1 from the table was never checked on the DNA. TRBV21-1 is deemed a pseudogene. This CDR3 spans 16 amino acids. The CDR3 DNA reads as TGTGCCAGCCTCAACAGGGAAGGGGGAGGCAATCAGCCCCAGCATTTT. The encoded protein is CASLNREGGGNQPQHF.

The chain is built from TRBV28 and TRBJ2-7; no firm D call. The CDR3 extends over 15 amino acids. Germline CDR1 reads MDHEN; CDR2 reads SYDVKM. Trimming removed 1 base from V and 1 base from J, with 11 bases in between. The CDR3 reads CASSLSVRTSYEQYF. The DNA of the CDR3 is TGTGCCAGCAGTTTATCGGTCAGAACGTCCTACGAGCAGTACTTC.

The rearrangement joins TRBV6-1 to TRBJ1-6, with 8 nucleotides matching TRBD1. Germline CDR1 and CDR2: MNHNS and SASEGT. J gave up 6 bases and V 2 bases, and 9 bases lay outside the gene matches. This CDR3 has 17 residues. The CDR3 loop reads CASSEYRTGRSNSPLHF. CDR3 sequence (DNA): TGTGCCAGCAGTGAATACCGGACAGGGAGGAGTAATTCACCCCTCCACTTT.